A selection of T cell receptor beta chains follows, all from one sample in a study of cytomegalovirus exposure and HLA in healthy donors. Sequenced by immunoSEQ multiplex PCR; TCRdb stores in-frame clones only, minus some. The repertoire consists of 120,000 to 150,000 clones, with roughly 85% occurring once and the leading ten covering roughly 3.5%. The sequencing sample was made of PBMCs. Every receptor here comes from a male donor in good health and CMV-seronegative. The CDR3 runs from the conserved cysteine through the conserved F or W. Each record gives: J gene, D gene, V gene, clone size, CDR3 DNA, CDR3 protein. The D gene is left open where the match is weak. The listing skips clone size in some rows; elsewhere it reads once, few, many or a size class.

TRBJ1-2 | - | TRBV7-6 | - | TGTGCCAGCAGCCGAACAGTGGCGGGGGTTAACTATGGCTACACCTTC | CASSRTVAGVNYGYTF
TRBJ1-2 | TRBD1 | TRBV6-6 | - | TGTGCCAGCAGTTACTCGGATCAGGGACAGGGGATTTACACCTTC | CASSYSDQGQGIYTF
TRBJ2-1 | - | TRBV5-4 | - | TGTGCCATCGGGGTGGAGCAGTTCTTC | CAIGVEQFF
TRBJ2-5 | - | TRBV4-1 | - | TGCGCCAGCAGCCACAGTACAGGAGGGCGGGAGACCCAGTACTTC | CASSHSTGGRETQYF
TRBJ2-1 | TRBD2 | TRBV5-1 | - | TGCGCCAGCAGCTTTAGCGGGAGCGGGTACAATGAGCAGTTCTTC | CASSFSGSGYNEQFF
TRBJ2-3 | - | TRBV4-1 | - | TGCGCCAGCAGCCAAGTGGGAGGAGGCACAGATACGCAGTATTTT | CASSQVGGGTDTQYF
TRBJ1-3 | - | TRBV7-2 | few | TGTGCCAGCAGCTTGACTCTTGGAAACACCATATATTTT | CASSLTLGNTIYF
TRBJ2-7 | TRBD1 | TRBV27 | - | TGTGCCAGCAGTGCCGGGACAGACTTTTTCTACGAGCAGTACTTC | CASSAGTDFFYEQYF
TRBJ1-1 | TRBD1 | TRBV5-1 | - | TGCGCCAGCAGCAACGTACAGGGGGTGGACACTGAAGCTTTCTTT | CASSNVQGVDTEAFF
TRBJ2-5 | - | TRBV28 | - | TGTGCCAGCAGTCTAACAGGGCCCCAAGAGACCCAGTACTTC | CASSLTGPQETQYF
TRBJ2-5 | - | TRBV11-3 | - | TGTGCCAGCAGCGCGGACATCCAAGAGACCCAGTACTTC | CASSADIQETQYF
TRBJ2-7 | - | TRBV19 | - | TGTGCCAGTAGCCCCACAGGGATGACATCCTACGAGCAGTACTTC | CASSPTGMTSYEQYF
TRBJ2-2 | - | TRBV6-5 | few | TGTGCCAGCAGTGAGGGCACCGGGGAGCTGTTTTTT | CASSEGTGELFF
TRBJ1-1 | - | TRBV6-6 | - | TGTGCCAGCAGTCGAGGTGAAGGTAGAACTGAAGCTTTCTTT | CASSRGEGRTEAFF
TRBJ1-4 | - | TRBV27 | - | TGTGCCAGCAGTTTATCGTCGGGGTCGGGGGAAAAACTGTTTTTT | CASSLSSGSGEKLFF
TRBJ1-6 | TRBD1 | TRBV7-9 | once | TGTGCCAGCAGCCCACAATCGATCAGGGGGCCAGGGTCACCCCTCCACTTT | CASSPQSIRGPGSPLHF
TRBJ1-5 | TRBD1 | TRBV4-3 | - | TGCGCCAGCAGCCAAGACGCCCGGGACAGGGGACAACTCAATCAGCCCCAGCATTTT | CASSQDARDRGQLNQPQHF
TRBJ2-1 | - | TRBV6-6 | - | TGTGCCAGCAGCCCGCAGGGTGAGCAGTTCTTC | CASSPQGEQFF
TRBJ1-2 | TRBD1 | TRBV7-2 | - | TGTGCCAGCAGCTTGGGGACAGGGACTCCCTATGGCTACACCTTC | CASSLGTGTPYGYTF
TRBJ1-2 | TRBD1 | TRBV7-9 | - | TGTGCCAGCAGCTTAACCATTCCACAGGGGAACTATGGCTACACCTTC | CASSLTIPQGNYGYTF
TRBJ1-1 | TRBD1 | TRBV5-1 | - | TGCGCCAGCAGCTGGGAAGGGGGCGGTCGAACTGAAGCTTTCTTT | CASSWEGGGRTEAFF
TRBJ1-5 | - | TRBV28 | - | TGTGCCAGCAGTCCTACTCATGGGGGGCAGCCCCAGCATTTT | CASSPTHGGQPQHF
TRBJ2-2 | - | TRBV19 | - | TGTGCCGTTGGACTCCTAGGTCCCATAAACACCGGGGAGCTGTTTTTT | CAVGLLGPINTGELFF
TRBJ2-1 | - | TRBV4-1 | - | TGCGCCAGCAGCCAAGTTGTCGATTACGGTAAGAATGAGCAGTTCTTC | CASSQVVDYGKNEQFF
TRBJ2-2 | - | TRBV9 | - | TGTGCCAGCAGCGTAGAGCCAGGGGCGAACACCGGGGAGCTGTTTTTT | CASSVEPGANTGELFF
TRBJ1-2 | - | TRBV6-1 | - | TGTGCCAGCAGTGTCGGAGCCGGCTATGGCTACACCTTC | CASSVGAGYGYTF
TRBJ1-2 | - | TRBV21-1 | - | TGTGCCAGCACCATAAACTACCTTGGAGACTATGGCTACACCTTC | CASTINYLGDYGYTF
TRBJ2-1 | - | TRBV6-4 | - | TGTGCCAGCAGTGAAGTGAAGAGTCGGTTCTTC | CASSEVKSRFF
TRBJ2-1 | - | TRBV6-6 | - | TGTGCCGCTTGGACGGGGAATGAGCAGTTCTTC | CAAWTGNEQFF
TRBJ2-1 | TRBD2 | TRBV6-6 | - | TGTGCCAGCAGTTTCTCCGGGACTAGCGGGAGGAATGAGCAGTTCTTC | CASSFSGTSGRNEQFF
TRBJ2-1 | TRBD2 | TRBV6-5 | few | TGTGCCAGCAGTTACTCTAGCGGGGGGGCCAATGGGCAGTTCTTC | CASSYSSGGANGQFF
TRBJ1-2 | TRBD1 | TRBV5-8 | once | TGTGCCAGCAGCGACCCGGGACAGTCTGTTCGGTATGGCTACACCTTC | CASSDPGQSVRYGYTF
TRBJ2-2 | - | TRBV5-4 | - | TGTGCCAGCAGCTTCGGAGGGGACACCGGGGAGCTGTTTTTT | CASSFGGDTGELFF
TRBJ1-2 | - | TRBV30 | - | TGTGCCTGGAGCGAAGGGCGAAGGGGCGGCTACACCTTC | CAWSEGRRGGYTF
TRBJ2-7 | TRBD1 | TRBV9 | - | TGTGCCAGCAGCTATTCCCGGGACAGGGCCCGCGAGCAGTACTTC | CASSYSRDRAREQYF
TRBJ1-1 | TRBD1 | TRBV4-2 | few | TGTGCCAGCAGCCAAGGCCTAGGGACAGGGTCCCGTTGGACTGAAGCTTTCTTT | CASSQGLGTGSRWTEAFF
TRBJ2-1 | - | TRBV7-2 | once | TGTGCCAGCAGCTCACCTGAGGAGAATGAGCAGTTCTTC | CASSSPEENEQFF
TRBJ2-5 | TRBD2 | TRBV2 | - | TGTGCCAGCAGGGGACTAGCGGGTGCAAGCTGGGAGACCCAGTACTTC | CASRGLAGASWETQYF
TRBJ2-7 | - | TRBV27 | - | TGTGCCAGCAGTTTAGGCGGCCACTTCTACTACGAGCAGTACTTC | CASSLGGHFYYEQYF
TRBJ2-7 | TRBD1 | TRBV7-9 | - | TGTGCCAGCAGCTTTGTGTCGGACAGGCACTCCTACGAGCAGTACTTC | CASSFVSDRHSYEQYF
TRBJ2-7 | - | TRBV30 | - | TGTGCCTGGAGTGTACTGCAGGGCTACGAGCAGTACTTC | CAWSVLQGYEQYF
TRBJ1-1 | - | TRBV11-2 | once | TGTGCCAGCAGCTCGCTTTCCCCAAAGACAGGCGAAGCTTTCTTT | CASSSLSPKTGEAFF
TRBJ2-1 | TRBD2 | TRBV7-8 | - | TGTGCCAGCAGCCTAAGCGGACTAGCGGACGACAATGAGCAGTTCTTC | CASSLSGLADDNEQFF
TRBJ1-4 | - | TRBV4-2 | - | TGTGCCAGCAGCCAACATTACGGAGAAACTAATGAAAAACTGTTTTTT | CASSQHYGETNEKLFF
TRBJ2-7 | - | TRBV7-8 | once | TGTGCCAGCAGCCTAACCACAGGGTTTTTGCTGGGCGAGCAGTACTTC | CASSLTTGFLLGEQYF
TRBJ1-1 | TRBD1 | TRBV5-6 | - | TGTGCCAGCAGCTTGCGGGACAGGCCAATGAACACTGAAGCTTTCTTT | CASSLRDRPMNTEAFF
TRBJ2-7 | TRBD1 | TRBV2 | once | TGTGCCAGCAGTGATCCTCTTGGACAGGGGACCTTCCACTTC | CASSDPLGQGTFHF
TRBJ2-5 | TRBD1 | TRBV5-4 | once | TGTGCCAGCAGCTTGGGGGGACAGGGGGCAGGGACCCAGTACTTC | CASSLGGQGAGTQYF
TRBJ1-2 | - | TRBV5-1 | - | TGCGCCAGCAGCTGGGACACCAACTATGGCTACACCTTC | CASSWDTNYGYTF
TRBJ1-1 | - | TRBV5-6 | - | TGTGCCAGCAGCTGGGGAGACACTGAAGCTTTCTTT | CASSWGDTEAFF
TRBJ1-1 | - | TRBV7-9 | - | TGTGCCAGCAGCTTTGGGGGCGAGAACACTGAAGCTTTCTTT | CASSFGGENTEAFF
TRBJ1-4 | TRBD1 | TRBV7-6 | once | TGTGCCAGCAGCCGGGACAGGGCAACTAATGAAAAACTGTTTTTT | CASSRDRATNEKLFF
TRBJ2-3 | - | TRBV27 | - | TGTGCCAGCAGTTTGTTTTCAGGTTGGGGCACAGATACGCAGTATTTT | CASSLFSGWGTDTQYF
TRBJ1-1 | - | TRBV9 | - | TGTGCCAGCAGCGTAGGGGAGGGGTCGGAAGCTTTCTTT | CASSVGEGSEAFF
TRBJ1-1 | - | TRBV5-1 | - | TGCGCCAGCAGCTTGTATATGGGGGGGGACTCTGGGGAAGCTTTCTTT | CASSLYMGGDSGEAFF
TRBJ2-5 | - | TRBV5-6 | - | TGTGCCAGCAGCTTGGCCTTAGCGGAGGGGGGGCAAGAGACCCAGTACTTC | CASSLALAEGGQETQYF
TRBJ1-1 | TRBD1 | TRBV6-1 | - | TGTGCCAGCAGGACAGGGTATCTGACTGAAGCTTTCTTT | CASRTGYLTEAFF
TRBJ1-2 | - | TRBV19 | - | TGTGCCAGTAGTATGGAGACCTCCGGACAGACTGGCTACACCTTC | CASSMETSGQTGYTF